The 9 T cell receptor beta chains reported below all come from one sample, sequenced in a study of identical twins. Each CDR3 protein is one row after TCRdb ran MiXCR on the 5' RACE reads. The sample has hundreds of thousands of distinct CDR3 sequences; less than 10% are singletons. The data were also submitted as part of a second study, on yellow fever vaccine responses in identical twins.

The sample was PBMCs. All receptors derive from a woman aged 18-35 years in good health.

In this sample, this clonotype turned up once. The V and J genes are TRBV12-3 or TRBV12-4 and TRBJ1-5; 7 nucleotides match TRBD1. This CDR3 comprises 13 residues. Trimming at V came to 5 bases and at J to 7 bases, leaving 5 bases not matched to a gene. CDR3 sequence reads: CASSQQGKQPQHF. The CDR3 bases are TGTGCCAGCAGTCAACAGGGGAAACAGCCCCAGCATTTT.

This clonotype has ten or more counts. The V gene is TRBV27, the J gene TRBJ1-6; D ambiguous. V shed 4 bases and J shed 6 bases, with 10 bases lying between them. The CDR3 runs 14 residues. CDR1 is MNHEY, CDR2 SMNVEV, per germline (reference sequence). The CDR3 reads CASSSRESNSPLHF. The CDR3 DNA sequence: TGTGCCAGCAGTTCCCGGGAATCTAATTCACCCCTCCACTTT.

On this clonotype: A much larger clone differs by one base, so this may be a read error. This rearrangement joins TRBV29-1 to TRBJ2-7; the D gene is possibly TRBD2 (5 bases). CDR1 and CDR2 from the germline V gene are SQVTM and ANQGSEA. V was cut by 6 bases and J by 2 bases, with 17 bases left in between. The CDR3 spans 14 residues. The CDR3 loop reads CSVANRRGAYEQYF. CDR3 DNA: TGCAGCGTCGCAAACCGCCGGGGAGCCTACGAGCAGTACTTC.

This clonotype came up many times. This sequence joins TRBV7-9 and TRBJ2-7; D possibly corresponds to TRBD2 (7 bases). The V end was cut by 4 bases, the J end by 0 bases, with 13 bases between. The germline gives CDR1 SEHNR, CDR2 FQNEAQ (reference sequence). This CDR3 is 15 amino acids long. CDR3: CASSSQRDISYEQYF. For the CDR3, the DNA is TGTGCCAGCAGCTCCCAGCGGGACATCTCCTACGAGCAGTACTTC.

This clonotype was picked up a small number of times. The chain combines TRBV6-5 with TRBJ2-3; possible D gene TRBD2, 7 bases. V shed 0 bases and J shed 2 bases, with 12 bases lying between them. This CDR3 is 16 amino acids long. Germline V gene sequence: CDR1 MNHEY, CDR2 SVGAGI. The CDR3 nucleotides are TGTGCCAGCAGTTACTCTGGGGGGGCGACCACAGATACGCAGTATTTT. The encoded protein is CASSYSGGATTDTQYF.

Only a few counts were recorded for this clonotype. The chain couples TRBV18 to TRBJ2-7; TRBD1 aligns across 7 bases. This CDR3 has 16 residues. The ends lost 3 bases at V and 2 bases at J; junction bases unmatched: 10. Per germline, CDR1 KGHSH and CDR2 LQKENI. In DNA, the CDR3 is TGTGCCAGCTCACCTCGGACAGGACACAGCCCCTACGAGCAGTACTTC. Translation: CASSPRTGHSPYEQYF.

As concerns this clonotype: This may be a read error, as it is one base from a much larger clone. This chain links TRBV6-1 with TRBJ2-1, with 8 bases matching TRBD2. Per germline, CDR1 MNHNS and CDR2 SASEGT. This CDR3 spans 14 amino acids. Losses at the gene ends were 6 bases for V and 9 bases for J; bases not matched to a gene: 10. The CDR3 nucleotides read TGTGCCAGCAGGGGCACTGGCGGGAGGTTTGAGCAGTTCTTC. Its translation: CASRGTGGRFEQFF.

This clonotype was seen more than once but under ten times. This chain links TRBV29-1 with TRBJ1-1; D uncertain. Germline V CDR1 and CDR2: SQVTM, ANQGSEA. The CDR3 sequence is 10 residues long. V dropped 3 bases and J dropped 6 bases, with 5 bases sitting between them. The DNA of the CDR3 is TGCAGCGTTGAGGGTGCTGAAGCTTTCTTT. It translates to CSVEGAEAFF.

The DNA for the CDR3 is TGCGCCAGCAGCTCGCCTAGCGGGAGTAATGAGCAGTTCTTC. Protein product: CASSSPSGSNEQFF. V is TRBV5-1 and J is TRBJ2-1; 10 bases are a match to TRBD2. The ends lost 3 bases at V and 7 bases at J; junction bases unmatched: 4. Germline V gene lookup returns CDR1 SGHRS and CDR2 YFSETQ. This CDR3 region has 14 residues.